This is a list of T cell receptor beta chains from one sample in a study of post-analysis software for immune sequencing data. From the PCR reads, TCRdb called clonotypes with MiXCR, one entry per CDR3 protein. The profile shows about 540,000 distinct CDR3 sequences, approximately 34% of them singletons. Sequencing was performed on blood. These receptors were collected from a girl younger than 18 with multiple sclerosis. CDR3s include the opening cysteine and the closing phenylalanine or tryptophan. Each record gives: V gene, CDR3 protein.

>TRBV25-1
CASSAWGDGNEKLFF
>TRBV5-1
CASSSSGTGATEAFF
>TRBV29-1
CSVGQPGLARSEQYF
>TRBV29-1
CSQAQVQETQYF
>TRBV29-1
CSVGHAESQPQHF
>TRBV25-1
CASSRGLADQETQYF
>TRBV10-3
CASTPDSTYEQYF
>TRBV9
CASSPSGTGHEKLFF
>TRBV20-1
CSAGRTSRGPLNEQFF
>TRBV7-2
CASRPAWGDYGYTF
>TRBV19
CASSGQGGEQYF
>TRBV29-1
CSAHKNEQFF
>TRBV12-3/TRBV12-4
CASSPRHGTDAQYF
>TRBV6-1
CASSVQGGMSEKLFF
>TRBV20-1
CSASKTVTGETQYF
>TRBV28
CASSLLRDGNEKLFF
>TRBV5-1
CASSRDIYEQYF
>TRBV6-6
CASWEGSGNTIYF
>TRBV2
CASSEVAWGTSGGEQYF
>TRBV5-1
CASSTVTSGKETQYF
>TRBV7-9
CASSVTSGAHNEQFF
>TRBV20-1
CSARPGMGYGYTF
>TRBV9
CASSEGTISTKGYTF
>TRBV7-3
CASSETSLTQYF
>TRBV2
CASSEYRGGAGEQFF
>TRBV20-1
CSASLIAGLGETQYF
>TRBV6-6
CASSYSKGATNEKLFF
>TRBV29-1
CSVAGTSGVGTDTQYF
>TRBV9
CASSVEGFQETQYF
>TRBV20-1
CSAMGQGGDNEKLFF
>TRBV24-1
CATSDWTGGNQPQHF
>TRBV12-3/TRBV12-4
CASSLTRATDTQYF
>TRBV29-1
CSVEDPGANVLTF
>TRBV20-1
CSARVTGLSNQPQHF
>TRBV5-1
CASSLGLIQETQYF
>TRBV12-3/TRBV12-4
CAGSPTENYGYTF
>TRBV10-3
CAITPGQEYNEQFF
>TRBV20-1
CSATGTGFDGYTF
>TRBV4-2
CASSSGGRSYEQYF
>TRBV15
CATSRDPAGGGETQYF